These T cell receptor beta chains were read from a single sample in a study of circulating and synovial CD4+ cells in juvenile arthritis. Produced via immunoSEQ multiplex PCR; TCRdb's table is partial and in-frame only. The sample holds around 32,000 clones, about 95% seen once. Sequencing was carried out using CD4+ T cells from blood. The receptors stem from a human donor with juvenile idiopathic arthritis. The CDR3 runs from the conserved cysteine through the conserved F or W. The listing skips clone size in some rows; elsewhere it reads once, few, many or a size class.

clone size	V gene	J gene	CDR3 protein
-	TRBV18	TRBJ2-7	CASSRPGGGYEQYF
-	TRBV6-5	TRBJ1-4	CASSRNGLEKLFF
-	TRBV9	TRBJ2-2	CASTGTGATGELFF
-	TRBV10-3	TRBJ2-4	CAISESGAQYF
-	TRBV15	TRBJ2-7	CATSEGGFTYEQYF
-	TRBV5-6	TRBJ2-7	CASSLGLASSYEQYF
-	TRBV2	TRBJ2-7	CASSEASSSYEQYF
-	TRBV20-1	TRBJ2-3	CSTKGADTQYF
-	TRBV5-4	TRBJ2-6	CASSFPGTVTGANVLTF
-	TRBV11-2	TRBJ2-6	CASSLDSPGANVLTF
-	TRBV5-1	TRBJ1-1	CASSGGTGRGTEAFF
-	TRBV14	TRBJ2-1	CASSASGSLYNEQFF
-	TRBV9	TRBJ2-5	CASSVDRGTETQYF
-	TRBV18	TRBJ1-2	CASSPGGSVGYTF
once	TRBV5-5	TRBJ1-5	CASSLGQGVNQPQHF
-	TRBV19	TRBJ2-2	CASTKTSAHTGELFF
-	TRBV6-7	TRBJ2-6	CASSYPPTGAQRWSGANVLTF
once	TRBV5-1	TRBJ2-1	CASRPLAGVVSSYNEQFF
-	TRBV27	TRBJ2-7	CASSALAKHYEQYF
-	TRBV28	TRBJ1-1	CASSLWTGFGTEAFF
-	TRBV9	TRBJ2-7	CASSLRTSGEQYF
-	TRBV2	TRBJ2-7	CASSGVSLISYEQYF
-	TRBV10-3	-	CALSGLTYEQYF
-	TRBV28	TRBJ2-7	CASSLGGQSTYEQYF
-	TRBV18	TRBJ1-1	CASSPGPNTEAFF
-	TRBV28	TRBJ2-3	CASSLVASGDLFTDTQYF
once	TRBV28	TRBJ2-7	CASRRTSGSSEQYF
-	TRBV5-1	TRBJ2-1	CASSLEGLVDEFF
-	TRBV11-2	TRBJ2-3	CASSLVLQGRHTDTQYF
-	TRBV5-1	TRBJ2-5	CASSLGDRGRETQYF
-	TRBV7-6	TRBJ2-2	CASSLVLRSGELFF
-	TRBV25-1	TRBJ1-6	CASSRTGTGSSPLHF
-	TRBV2	TRBJ2-7	CASTPDRGTYEQYF
-	TRBV4-1	TRBJ2-7	CASSQGGGLAGAAYEQYF
once	TRBV6-1	TRBJ2-7	CASSAPGRIYEQYF
-	TRBV18	TRBJ2-2	CASSRQVTNTGELFF
-	TRBV9	TRBJ1-6	CASSGTGLAISPLHF
-	TRBV9	TRBJ1-1	CASSVAGVDTEAFF
-	TRBV9	TRBJ2-2	CASSWGQGGTGELFF
few	TRBV19	TRBJ2-3	CASSIDRDTQYF
once	TRBV7-9	TRBJ2-5	CASSSDAGGETQYF
once	TRBV29-1	TRBJ2-5	CSVEILAEETQYF
-	TRBV19	TRBJ2-5	CASSIAGGAQYF
-	TRBV10-3	TRBJ2-1	CAITGTSGEADNEQFF
-	TRBV2	TRBJ1-6	CASSAGPYNSPLHF
-	TRBV6-4	TRBJ2-1	CASSAGPLINEQFF
-	TRBV6-5	TRBJ1-4	CASQRRTADEKLFF
-	TRBV10-3	TRBJ1-3	CAISEQGSGNTIYF
-	TRBV5-6	TRBJ1-5	CASSSTGVGNQPQHF
once	TRBV9	TRBJ2-3	CASSPTPLTRAGADTQYF
-	TRBV30	TRBJ2-1	CAWSRTQTSGRSNEQFF
-	TRBV5-4	TRBJ1-2	CASSTRDSSLFYGYTF
-	TRBV5-1	TRBJ2-7	CASSRVLAGPYEQYF
-	TRBV19	TRBJ1-1	CASTHSPGQGAGNTEAFF
-	TRBV19	TRBJ2-3	CASSSGGEHTQYF